This TCR beta chain was sequenced during a study of T cell responses to AZD1222 COVID-19 vaccine (dated by TCRdb to the early 2020s). Study-level background: A total of 240 or so trial participants underwent TCR sequencing, of whom around 210 had received two doses of AZD1222 and roughly 26 had received two doses of the MenACWY control vaccine. Enrollment into the trials was organized by age into subgroups of 18-55, 56-69 and 70-plus years, and those subgroups contained roughly 140, 27 and 60 TCR-sequenced participants, respectively.

The CDR3 regions of human TCRbeta chains were analyzed by immunosequencing. Processing in the source paper ran as follows. Repertoire TCRs were matched against a reference library of SARS-CoV-2-specific TCRs generated with the MIRA antigen-specificity platform. Breadth was defined as the fraction of unique TCRs that were SARS-CoV-2-associated, and depth was defined as the fraction of total T cells that were SARS-CoV-2-associated. Using the MIRA data, every spike-specific TCR was mapped to the spike region that the TCR reacted to and assigned to either a CD4 or a CD8 class. Log10-transformed breadth and depth values were compared by one-way ANOVA with Sidak's multiple comparisons tests. TCRdb stores this immuneACCESS table with in-frame sequences only. Part of the clones is absent; in the studies checked, under half of the shortfall reflects unresolved V genes, and no reason is known for the rest. The V and J calls and clone size are taken from that table; D and trimming were inferred from the DNA. Within this sample are about 79,000 clones, with around 89% of them counted one time only. In total, the top ten clones hold about 28% of the sample.

On the study overall, not on this receptor specifically: The whole spike protein was spanned by vaccine-associated CD4 TCRs, and dominant responses were seen in regions 160-218 and 743-854. Spike-specific TCR breadth and depth rose significantly after two AZD1222 doses compared with day 0 and with MenACWY recipients. Nearly half of unique spike-specific TCRs reportedly recognized epitopes outside regions mutated in the B.1.351 and B.1.1.7 variants. No day 14 peak-response samples were available, so repertoires were characterized only after the peak T cell response. Conclusions about previously exposed vaccinees were limited because only six AZD1222 recipients were SARS-CoV-2 seropositive at baseline. In the small 56-69-year group, the increase in depth fell short of significance, most likely because of low power. Most participants were white British and females outnumbered males, and the authors suggested that clonal diversity may have been underestimated.

The CDR3 covers 15 residues, taking in both the cysteine and the phenylalanine. The entry retains the CDR3 DNA only, 45 bases that are in frame from base 1. Trimming takes 6 bases off V and 7 bases off J; junction bases not matched to a gene: 6. As encoded in the germline V gene (reference sequence), CDR1 is SEHNR while CDR2 is FQNEAQ. The time point label on this specimen signifies: about 28 days (+/-7) after the second vaccine dose. AZD1222 recipients given second doses at about 4 weeks or at about 12 weeks were pooled, since spike-specific TCR depth and breadth were not found to differ between the two schedules. Samples from vaccinated people were obtained from the UK trials COV001 and COV002, which included a single-blind randomized controlled phase 2/3 trial of AZD1222 (ChAdOx1 nCoV-19) in healthy adults. For TCRbeta chain sequencing, PBMC samples were collected from trial participants at day 0 and at day 28 after the second dose.

Regarding this clone: The clone's antigen remains unknown. No clone much larger than this one lies a single base away; base qualities are absent.

This clonotype was obtained from an adult who received the AZD1222 COVID-19 vaccine. The sequence links TRBV7-9 to TRBJ2-3; 14 nucleotides in the junction match TRBD2. The sequencing used peripheral blood, collected 28 days after the second AZD1222 dose. CDR3 protein: CASRRTSGRPNTQYF. The DNA sequence is given as TGTGCCAGCAGAAGGACTAGCGGGAGGCCGAATACGCAGTATTTT. The CDR3 plus the reference TRBV7-9 and TRBJ2-3 genes for the other parts give the full variable domain: DTGVSQNPRHKITKRGQNVTFRCDPISEHNRLYWYRQTLGQGPEFLTYFQNEAQLEKSRLLSDRFSAERPKGSFSTLEIQRTEQGDSAMYLCASRRTSGRPNTQYFGPGTRLTVL.